This T cell receptor beta chain was obtained from a study of T cell repertoires in ileal Crohn's disease. As for the study in general: The M6 sample came from neoterminal ileum during colonoscopy after surgery.

The germline V gene has CDR1 LNHDA and CDR2 SQIVND (reference sequence). J was trimmed by 5 bases and V by 3 bases; bases with no gene match: 4. The CDR3 is 15 amino acids. Per sample, roughly 530 nanograms of biopsy DNA were TCRB immunosequenced. The assay was immunoSEQ multiplex PCR, and TCRdb's table has in-frame clones only and misses some. Among about 13,000 clones listed, 65% to 85% were seen once. Time point described: neoterminal ileum biopsy at postoperative endoscopy, about 6 months after surgery. This clone has just a few counts. Its antigen is unidentified. Study-wide points: Within the first postoperative year, endoscopy came at median around seven months.

V usage is TRBV19 and J usage is TRBJ1-5; 10 nucleotides align to TRBD1. Sequences were obtained from ileal tissue. The sequence derives from an adult with Crohn's disease. CDR3 nucleotide sequence: TGTGCCAGTAGTATTGGGACAGGGGTGGATCAGCCCCAGCATTTT. Translated, it gives CASSIGTGVDQPQHF.